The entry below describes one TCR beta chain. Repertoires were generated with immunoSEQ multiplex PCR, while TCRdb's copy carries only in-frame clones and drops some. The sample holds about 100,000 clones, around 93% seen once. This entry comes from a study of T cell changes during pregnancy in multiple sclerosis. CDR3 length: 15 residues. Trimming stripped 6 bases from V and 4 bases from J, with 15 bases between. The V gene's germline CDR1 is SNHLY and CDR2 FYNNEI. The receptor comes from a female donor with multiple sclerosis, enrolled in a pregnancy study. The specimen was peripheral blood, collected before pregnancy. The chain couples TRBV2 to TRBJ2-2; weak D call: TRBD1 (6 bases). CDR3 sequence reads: CASRAPGVRTGELFF. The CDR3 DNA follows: TGTGCCAGCAGGGCCCCAGGGGTCCGCACCGGGGAGCTGTTTTTT.